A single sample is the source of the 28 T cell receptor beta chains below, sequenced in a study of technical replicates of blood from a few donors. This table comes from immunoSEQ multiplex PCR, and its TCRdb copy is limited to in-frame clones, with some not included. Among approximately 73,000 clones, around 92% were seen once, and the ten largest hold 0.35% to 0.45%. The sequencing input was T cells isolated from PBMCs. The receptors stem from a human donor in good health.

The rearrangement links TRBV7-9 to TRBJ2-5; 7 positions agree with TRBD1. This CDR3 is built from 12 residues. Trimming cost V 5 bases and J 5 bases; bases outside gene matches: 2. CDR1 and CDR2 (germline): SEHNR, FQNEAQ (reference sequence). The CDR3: CASSRGQETQYF. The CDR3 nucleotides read TGTGCCAGCAGCAGGGGGCAGGAGACCCAGTACTTC.

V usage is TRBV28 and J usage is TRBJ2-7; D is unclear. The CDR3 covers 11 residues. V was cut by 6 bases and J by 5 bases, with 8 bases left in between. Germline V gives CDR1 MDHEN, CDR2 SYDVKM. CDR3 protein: CASRTVHEQYF. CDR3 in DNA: TGTGCCAGCAGAACAGTCCACGAGCAGTACTTC.

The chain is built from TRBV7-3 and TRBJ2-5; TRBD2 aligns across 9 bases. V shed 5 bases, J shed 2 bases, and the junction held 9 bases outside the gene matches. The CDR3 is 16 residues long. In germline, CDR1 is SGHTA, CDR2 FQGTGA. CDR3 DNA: TGTGCCAGCAGCCCGAAAGGGCTAGCGGGGCAAGAGACCCAGTACTTC. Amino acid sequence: CASSPKGLAGQETQYF.

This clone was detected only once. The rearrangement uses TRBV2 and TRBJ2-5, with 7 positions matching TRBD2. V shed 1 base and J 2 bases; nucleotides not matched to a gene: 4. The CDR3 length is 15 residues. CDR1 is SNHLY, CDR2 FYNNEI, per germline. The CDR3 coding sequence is TGTGCCAGCAGTGAAGAGGGACTAAGACAAGAGACCCAGTACTTC. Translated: CASSEEGLRQETQYF. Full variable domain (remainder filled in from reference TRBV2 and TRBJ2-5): EPEVTQTPSHQVTQMGQEVILRCVPISNHLYFYWYRQILGQKVEFLVSFYNNEISEKSEIFDDQFSVERPDGSNFTLKIRSTKLEDSAMYFCASSEEGLRQETQYFGPGTRLLVL.

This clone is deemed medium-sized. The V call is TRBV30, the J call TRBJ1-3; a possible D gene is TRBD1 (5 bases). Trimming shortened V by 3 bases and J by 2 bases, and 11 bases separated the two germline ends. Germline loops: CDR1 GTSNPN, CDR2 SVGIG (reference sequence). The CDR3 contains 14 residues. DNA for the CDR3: TGTGCCTGGAGACTGGGGGGGACTGGAAACACCATATATTTT. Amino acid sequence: CAWRLGGTGNTIYF.

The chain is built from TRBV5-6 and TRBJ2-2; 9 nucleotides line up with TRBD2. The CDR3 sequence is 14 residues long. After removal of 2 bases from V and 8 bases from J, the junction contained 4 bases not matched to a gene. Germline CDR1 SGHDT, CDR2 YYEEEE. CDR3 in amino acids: CASSFLAGLGELFF. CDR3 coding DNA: TGTGCCAGCAGCTTCCTAGCGGGGCTGGGGGAGCTGTTTTTT.

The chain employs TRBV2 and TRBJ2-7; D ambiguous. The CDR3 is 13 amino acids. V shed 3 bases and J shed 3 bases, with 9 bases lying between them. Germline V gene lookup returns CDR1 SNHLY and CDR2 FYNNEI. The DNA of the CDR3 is TGTGCCAGCAGTGATGTCAGAAACTACGAGCAGTACTTC. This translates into CASSDVRNYEQYF. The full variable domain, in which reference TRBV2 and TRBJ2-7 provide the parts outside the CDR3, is EPEVTQTPSHQVTQMGQEVILRCVPISNHLYFYWYRQILGQKVEFLVSFYNNEISEKSEIFDDQFSVERPDGSNFTLKIRSTKLEDSAMYFCASSDVRNYEQYFGPGTRLTVT.

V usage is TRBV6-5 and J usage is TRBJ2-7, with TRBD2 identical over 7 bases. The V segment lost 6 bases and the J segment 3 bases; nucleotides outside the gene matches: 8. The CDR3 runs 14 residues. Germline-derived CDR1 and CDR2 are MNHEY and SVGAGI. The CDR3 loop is CASRISGAIYEQYF. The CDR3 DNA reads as TGTGCCAGCAGAATCAGCGGGGCGATCTACGAGCAGTACTTC.

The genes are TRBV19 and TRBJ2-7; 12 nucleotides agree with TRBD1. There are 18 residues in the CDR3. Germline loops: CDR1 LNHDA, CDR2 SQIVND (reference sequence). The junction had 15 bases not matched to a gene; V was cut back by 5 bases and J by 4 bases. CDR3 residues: CASSQRPPGTGGLYEQYF. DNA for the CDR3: TGTGCCAGTAGTCAAAGACCCCCCGGGACAGGGGGCTTGTACGAGCAGTACTTC.

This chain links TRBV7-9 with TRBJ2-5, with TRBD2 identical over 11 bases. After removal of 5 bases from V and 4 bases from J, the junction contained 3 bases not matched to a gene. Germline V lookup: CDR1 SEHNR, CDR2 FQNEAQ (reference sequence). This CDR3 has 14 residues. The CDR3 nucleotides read TGTGCCAGCAGCAGTCTAGCGGGAGGAGAGACCCAGTACTTC. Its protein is CASSSLAGGETQYF.

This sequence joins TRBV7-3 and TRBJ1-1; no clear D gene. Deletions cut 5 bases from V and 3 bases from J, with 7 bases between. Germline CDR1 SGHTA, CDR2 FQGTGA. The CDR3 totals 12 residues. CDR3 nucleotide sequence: TGTGCCAGCAGCGGCTCATACACTGAAGCTTTCTTT. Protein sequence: CASSGSYTEAFF.

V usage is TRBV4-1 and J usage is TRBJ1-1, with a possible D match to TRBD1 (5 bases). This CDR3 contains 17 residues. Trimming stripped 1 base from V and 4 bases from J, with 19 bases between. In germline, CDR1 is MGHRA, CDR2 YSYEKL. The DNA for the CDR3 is TGCGCCAGCAGCCAAGGTTGGGGCCTAGACGTCGTCACTGAAGCTTTCTTT. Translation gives CASSQGWGLDVVTEAFF.

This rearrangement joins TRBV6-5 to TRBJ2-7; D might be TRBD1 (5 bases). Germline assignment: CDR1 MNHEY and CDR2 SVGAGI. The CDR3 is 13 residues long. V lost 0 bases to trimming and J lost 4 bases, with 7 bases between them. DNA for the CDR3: TGTGCCAGCAGTTACTCGACAGCGTACGAGCAGTACTTC. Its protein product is CASSYSTAYEQYF.

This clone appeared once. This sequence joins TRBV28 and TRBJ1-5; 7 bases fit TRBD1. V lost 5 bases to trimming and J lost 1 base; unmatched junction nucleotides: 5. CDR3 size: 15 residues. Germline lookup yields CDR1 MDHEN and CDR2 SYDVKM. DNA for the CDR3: TGTGCCAGCAGTCCCGGGACAGCCAGCAATCAGCCCCAGCATTTT. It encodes CASSPGTASNQPQHF.

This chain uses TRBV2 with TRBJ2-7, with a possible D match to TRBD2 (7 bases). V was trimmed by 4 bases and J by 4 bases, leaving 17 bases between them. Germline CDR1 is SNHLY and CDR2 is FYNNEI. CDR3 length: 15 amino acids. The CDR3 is CASSVGQGTTYEQYF. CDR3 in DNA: TGTGCCAGCAGTGTGGGGCAGGGGACTACGTACGAGCAGTACTTC.

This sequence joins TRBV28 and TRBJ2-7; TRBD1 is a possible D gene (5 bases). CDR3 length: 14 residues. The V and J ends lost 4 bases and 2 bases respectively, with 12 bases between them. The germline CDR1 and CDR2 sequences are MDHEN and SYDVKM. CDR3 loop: CASSYRYLTYEQYF. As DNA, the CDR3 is TGTGCCAGCAGTTACAGGTATTTGACCTACGAGCAGTACTTC.

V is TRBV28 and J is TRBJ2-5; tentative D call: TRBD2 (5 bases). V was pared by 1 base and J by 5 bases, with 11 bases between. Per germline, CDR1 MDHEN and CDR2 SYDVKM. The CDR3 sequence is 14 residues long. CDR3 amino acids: CASSLSPGMETQYF. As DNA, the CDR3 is TGTGCCAGCAGTTTATCCCCCGGGATGGAGACCCAGTACTTC.

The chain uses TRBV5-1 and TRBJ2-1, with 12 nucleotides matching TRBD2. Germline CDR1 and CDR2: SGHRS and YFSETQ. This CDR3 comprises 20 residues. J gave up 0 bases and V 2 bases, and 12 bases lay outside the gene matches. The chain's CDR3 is CASSFPRASGRALSYNEQFF. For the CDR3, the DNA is TGCGCCAGCAGCTTTCCCCGGGCTAGCGGGAGGGCCCTCTCCTACAATGAGCAGTTCTTC.

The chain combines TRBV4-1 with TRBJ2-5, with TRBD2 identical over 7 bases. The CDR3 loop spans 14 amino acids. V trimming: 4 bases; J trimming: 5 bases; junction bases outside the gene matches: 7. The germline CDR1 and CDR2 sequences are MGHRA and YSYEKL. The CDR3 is CASSLGGYVETQYF. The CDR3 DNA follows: TGCGCCAGCAGCCTGGGAGGGTACGTGGAGACCCAGTACTTC.

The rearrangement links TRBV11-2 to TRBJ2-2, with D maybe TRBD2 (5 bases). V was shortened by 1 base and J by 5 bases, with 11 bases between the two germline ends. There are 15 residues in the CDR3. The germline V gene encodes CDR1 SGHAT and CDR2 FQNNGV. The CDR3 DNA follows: TGTGCCAGCAGCTTAGTGCTAGCTGGTACCGGGGAGCTGTTTTTT. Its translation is CASSLVLAGTGELFF.

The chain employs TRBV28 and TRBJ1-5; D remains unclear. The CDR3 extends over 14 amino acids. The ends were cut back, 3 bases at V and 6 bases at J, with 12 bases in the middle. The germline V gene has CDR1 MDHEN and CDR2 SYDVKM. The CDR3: CASSFMGQSQPQHF. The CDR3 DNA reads TGTGCCAGCAGTTTCATGGGCCAGAGTCAGCCCCAGCATTTT.

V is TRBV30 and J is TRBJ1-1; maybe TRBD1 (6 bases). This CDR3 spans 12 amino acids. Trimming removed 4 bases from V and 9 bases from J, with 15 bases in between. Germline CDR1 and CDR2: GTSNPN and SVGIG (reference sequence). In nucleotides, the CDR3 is TGTGCCTGGAAGGGGGTAGCGAATAAAGCTTTCTTT. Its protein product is CAWKGVANKAFF.

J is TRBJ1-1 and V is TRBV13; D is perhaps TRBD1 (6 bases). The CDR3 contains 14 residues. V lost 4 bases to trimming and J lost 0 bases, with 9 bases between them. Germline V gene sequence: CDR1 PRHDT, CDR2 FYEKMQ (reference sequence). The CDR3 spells CASSSTGVNTEAFF. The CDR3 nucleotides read TGTGCCAGCAGCTCGACAGGTGTGAACACTGAAGCTTTCTTT.

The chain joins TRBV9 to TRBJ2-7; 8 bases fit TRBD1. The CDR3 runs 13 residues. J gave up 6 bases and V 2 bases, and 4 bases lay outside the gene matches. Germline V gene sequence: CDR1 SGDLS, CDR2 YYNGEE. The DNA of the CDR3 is TGTGCCAGCAGCGTGAGGACAGGGCTCGAGCAGTACTTC. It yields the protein CASSVRTGLEQYF.

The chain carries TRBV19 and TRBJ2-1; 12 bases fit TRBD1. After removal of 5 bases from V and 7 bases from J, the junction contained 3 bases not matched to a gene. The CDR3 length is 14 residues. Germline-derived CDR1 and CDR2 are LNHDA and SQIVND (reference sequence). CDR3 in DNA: TGTGCCAGTAGTGTGGGACAGGGGGCGAATGAGCAGTTCTTC. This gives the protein CASSVGQGANEQFF. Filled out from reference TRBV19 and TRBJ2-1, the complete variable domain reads DGGITQSPKYLFRKEGQNVTLSCEQNLNHDAMYWYRQDPGQGLRLIYYSQIVNDFQKGDIAEGYSVSREKKESFPLTVTSAQKNPTAFYLCASSVGQGANEQFFGPGTRLTVL.

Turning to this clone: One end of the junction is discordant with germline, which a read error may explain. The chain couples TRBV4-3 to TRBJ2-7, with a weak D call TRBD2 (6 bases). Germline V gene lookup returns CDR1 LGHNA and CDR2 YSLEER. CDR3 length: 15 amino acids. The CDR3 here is CASSQASTSSYEQYF. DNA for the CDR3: TGCGCCAGCAGTCAAGCTAGCACTAGCAGCTACGAGCAGTACTTC.

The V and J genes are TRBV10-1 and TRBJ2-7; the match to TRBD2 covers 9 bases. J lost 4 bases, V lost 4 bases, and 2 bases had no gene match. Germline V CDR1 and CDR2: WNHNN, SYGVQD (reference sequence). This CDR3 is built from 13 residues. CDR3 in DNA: TGCGCCAGCAGTGTTGCGGGAGGGTACGAGCAGTACTTC. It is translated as CASSVAGGYEQYF.

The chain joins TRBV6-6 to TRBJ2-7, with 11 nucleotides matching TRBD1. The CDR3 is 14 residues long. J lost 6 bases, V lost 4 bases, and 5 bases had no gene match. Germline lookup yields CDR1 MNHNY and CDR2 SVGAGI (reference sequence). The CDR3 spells CASSWTGTGGEQYF. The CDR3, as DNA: TGTGCCAGCAGTTGGACCGGGACAGGGGGCGAGCAGTACTTC.